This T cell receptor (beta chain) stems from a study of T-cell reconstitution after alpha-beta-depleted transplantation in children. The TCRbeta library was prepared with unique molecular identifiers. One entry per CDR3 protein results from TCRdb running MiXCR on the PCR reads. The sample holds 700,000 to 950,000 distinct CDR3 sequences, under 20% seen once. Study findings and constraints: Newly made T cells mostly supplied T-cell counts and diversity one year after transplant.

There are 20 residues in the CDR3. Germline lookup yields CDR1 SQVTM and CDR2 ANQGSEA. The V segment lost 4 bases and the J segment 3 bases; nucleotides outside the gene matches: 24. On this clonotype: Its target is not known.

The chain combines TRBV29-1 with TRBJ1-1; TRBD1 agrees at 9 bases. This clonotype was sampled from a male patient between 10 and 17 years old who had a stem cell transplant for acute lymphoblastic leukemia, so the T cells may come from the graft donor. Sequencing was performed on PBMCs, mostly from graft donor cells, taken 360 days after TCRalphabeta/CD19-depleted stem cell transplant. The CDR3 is CSVALMRPGQGIWRDTEAFF. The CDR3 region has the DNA TGCAGCGTTGCCCTTATGAGGCCGGGACAGGGAATTTGGCGGGACACTGAAGCTTTCTTT.